The present T cell receptor beta chain was sequenced within a study of identical twins (dated by TCRdb to the mid-2010s). Broadly, across the study: To test whether fetal clonotypes persist, this study deep-sequenced TCR alpha and beta repertoires from monozygotic twins, from unrelated adults of various ages, and from cord blood. To rule out contamination, the twin experiments were replicated at different times with different library preparation protocols. Broad study findings and their caveats: A weaker excess of twin sharing was found in beta out-of-frame sequences because the signal-to-noise ratio was lowered by fewer shared sequences. Zero-insertion analyses could be partly confounded by invariant T cells such as MAIT and iNKT, although diverse VJ usage argued against such confounding for most clonotypes. Because the same donors could not be followed over many years, the conclusions depended on cross-sectional statistical analysis. Abundant cord blood beta clonotypes carried fewer insertions; young adult naive repertoires showed a weaker similar trend, while memory repertoires showed none. Compared with coincidental sharing between unrelated individuals, out-of-frame TCR alpha sequences shared between twins had an excess of sequences with low generation probability. In monozygotic twins, out-of-frame TCR alpha sharing was systematically underestimated by recombination models, although the models agreed with sharing between unrelated individuals.

All donors were healthy Caucasians. The twin cohort comprised three pairs of female monozygotic twins, all aged roughly 18 to 29 years. The RNA used for TCR libraries was isolated from peripheral blood mononuclear cells. The junction shows trimming of 8 bases on V and 8 bases on J, plus 18 bases between the germline ends. CDR1 and CDR2 are read off the germline V gene as SQVTM and ANQGSEA. Counted from cysteine to phenylalanine, this CDR3 has 12 amino acids. Only CDR3 DNA is held: 36 bases, read in frame from base 1. A word on this clonotype: The antigen this receptor binds is unknown. It has no much larger one-base neighbor in the sample; base qualities were not kept.

The receptor library was made with 5' RACE. The sequencing machine was an Illumina HiSeq 2000. Template switching added a universal primer binding site, and the final cDNA carried a unique molecular identifier that allowed TCR cDNA molecules to be counted accurately. First-strand cDNA for TCR alpha and beta chains was synthesized from specific primers in the conserved constant-segment region. To control for contamination, each cDNA library was double barcoded with a SMART-Mk sample barcode plus Illumina barcodes. TruSeq adapter sequences along with Illumina sample barcodes were introduced in two successive PCR steps. The Illumina HiSeq platform was used with custom primers to sequence TCR alpha and beta cDNA libraries. Per the authors' processing: MiGEC processed the raw reads to extract unique molecular identifiers, while MiXCR was used to determine the CDR3 positions. For each individual, recombination models were inferred using an EM algorithm with the repgenHMM and IGoR tools. The tcR package in R was used for shared clonotype analysis, with sharing normalized by the product of cloneset sizes. To study raw recombination without the effects of thymic and clonal selection, out-of-frame nonproductive sequences were analyzed. Using fastp trimming at Q25 and MiXCR clonotype assembly, TCRdb reanalyzed the public sequencing data and kept in-frame beta chains. Every entry covers one CDR3 protein and lists the most common genes and DNA from its rows. These V and J calls derive from TCRdb rather than the authors' analysis. The sample includes hundreds of thousands of distinct CDR3 sequences, with over 8.5% observed a single time. The ten largest clones capture approximately 0.96% of the sample.

These data also formed part of another study, on yellow fever vaccine responses in identical twins. The second paper further reports: According to the authors, in identical twins the way T cells responded to vaccination appeared partly convergent and partly personalized. In the study, vaccine-responding T cell clones were precisely tracked in identical twins.

The V and J segments used are TRBV29-1 and TRBJ1-2; matching of 5 bases hints at TRBD1 as the D gene. The specimen was PBMCs. The receptor was isolated from a woman younger than 35 in good health. Here is the DNA: TGCAGCTCCCTCGGGGCAGGGCGAGGCTACACCTTC. This gives the protein CSSLGAGRGYTF. Full variable domain (CDR3 extended with the reference TRBV29-1 and TRBJ1-2 proteins): SAVISQKPSRDICQRGTSLTIQCQVDSQVTMMFWYRQQPGQSLTLIATANQGSEATYESGFVIDKFPISRPNLTFSTLTVSNMSPEDSSIYLCSSLGAGRGYTFGSGTRLTVV.